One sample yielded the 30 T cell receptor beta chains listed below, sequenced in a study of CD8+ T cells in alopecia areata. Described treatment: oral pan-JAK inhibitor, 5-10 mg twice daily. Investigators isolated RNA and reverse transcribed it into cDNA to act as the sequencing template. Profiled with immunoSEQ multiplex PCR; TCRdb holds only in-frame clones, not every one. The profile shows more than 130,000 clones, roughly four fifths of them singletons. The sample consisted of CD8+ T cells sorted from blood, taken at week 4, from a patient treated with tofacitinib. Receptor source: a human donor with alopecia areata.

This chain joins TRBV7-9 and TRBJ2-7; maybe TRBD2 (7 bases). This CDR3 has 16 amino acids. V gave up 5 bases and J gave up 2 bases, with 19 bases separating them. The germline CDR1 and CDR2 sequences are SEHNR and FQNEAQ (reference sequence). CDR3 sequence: CASSGLGGVTPYEQYF. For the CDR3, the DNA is TGTGCCAGCAGCGGTTTAGGGGGGGTAACTCCCTACGAGCAGTACTTC. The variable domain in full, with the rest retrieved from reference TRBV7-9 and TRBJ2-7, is DTGVSQNPRHKITKRGQNVTFRCDPISEHNRLYWYRQTLGQGPEFLTYFQNEAQLEKSRLLSDRFSAERPKGSFSTLEIQRTEQGDSAMYLCASSGLGGVTPYEQYFGPGTRLTVT.

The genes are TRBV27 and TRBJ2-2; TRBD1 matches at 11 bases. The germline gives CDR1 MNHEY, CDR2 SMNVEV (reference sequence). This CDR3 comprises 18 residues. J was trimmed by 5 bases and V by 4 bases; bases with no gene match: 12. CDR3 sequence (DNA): TGTGCCAGCAGTTCCGCGTTCCTCGGGACAGGGGGAACCGGGGAGCTGTTTTTT. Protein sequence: CASSSAFLGTGGTGELFF.

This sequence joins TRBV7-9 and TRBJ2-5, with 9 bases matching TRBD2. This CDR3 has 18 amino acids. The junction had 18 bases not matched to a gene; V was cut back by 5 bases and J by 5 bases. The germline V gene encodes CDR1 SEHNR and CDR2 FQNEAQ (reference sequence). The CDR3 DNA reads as TGTGCCAGCAGCCGAACCTTGATGGCGGGGGGGCTTGTTGAGACCCAGTACTTC. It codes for CASSRTLMAGGLVETQYF.

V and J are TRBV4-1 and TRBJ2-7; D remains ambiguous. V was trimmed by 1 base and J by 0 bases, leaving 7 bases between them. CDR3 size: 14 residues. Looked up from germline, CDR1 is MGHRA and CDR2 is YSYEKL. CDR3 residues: CASSQGWSSYEQYF. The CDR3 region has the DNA TGCGCCAGCAGCCAAGGGTGGAGCTCCTACGAGCAGTACTTC.

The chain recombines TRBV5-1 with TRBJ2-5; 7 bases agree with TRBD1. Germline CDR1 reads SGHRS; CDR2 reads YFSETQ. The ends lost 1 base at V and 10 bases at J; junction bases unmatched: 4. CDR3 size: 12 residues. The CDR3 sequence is CASSLSQGDQYF. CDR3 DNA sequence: TGCGCCAGCAGCTTGAGTCAGGGGGACCAGTACTTC. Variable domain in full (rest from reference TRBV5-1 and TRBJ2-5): KAGVTQTPRYLIKTRGQQVTLSCSPISGHRSVSWYQQTPGQGLQFLFEYFSETQRNKGNFPGRFSGRQFSNSRSEMNVSTLELGDSALYLCASSLSQGDQYFGPGTRLLVL.

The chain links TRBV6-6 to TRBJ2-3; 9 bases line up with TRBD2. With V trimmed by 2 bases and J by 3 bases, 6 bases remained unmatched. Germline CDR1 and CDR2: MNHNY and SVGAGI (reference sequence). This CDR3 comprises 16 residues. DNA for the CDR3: TGTGCCAGCAGTTACCGAGGGACTAGCCTTACAGATACGCAGTATTTT. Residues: CASSYRGTSLTDTQYF.

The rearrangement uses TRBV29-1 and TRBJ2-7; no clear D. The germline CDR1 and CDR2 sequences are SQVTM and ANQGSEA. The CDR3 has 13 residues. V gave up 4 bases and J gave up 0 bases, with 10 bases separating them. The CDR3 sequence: CSVGSFSSYEQYF. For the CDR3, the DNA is TGCAGCGTTGGCAGTTTTAGCTCCTACGAGCAGTACTTC.

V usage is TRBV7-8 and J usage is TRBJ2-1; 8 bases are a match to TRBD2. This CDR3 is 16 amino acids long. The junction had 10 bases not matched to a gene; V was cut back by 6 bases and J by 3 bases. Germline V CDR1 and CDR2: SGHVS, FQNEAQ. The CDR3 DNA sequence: TGTGCCAGCAGTAGGAACGGGGGGGCCGGCTACAATGAGCAGTTCTTC. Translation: CASSRNGGAGYNEQFF.

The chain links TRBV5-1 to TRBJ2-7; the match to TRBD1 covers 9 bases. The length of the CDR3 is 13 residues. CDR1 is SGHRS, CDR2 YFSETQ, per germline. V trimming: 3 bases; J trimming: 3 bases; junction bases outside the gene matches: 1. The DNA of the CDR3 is TGCGCCAGCAGCTGGGGACAGGGCTACGAGCAGTACTTC. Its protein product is CASSWGQGYEQYF.

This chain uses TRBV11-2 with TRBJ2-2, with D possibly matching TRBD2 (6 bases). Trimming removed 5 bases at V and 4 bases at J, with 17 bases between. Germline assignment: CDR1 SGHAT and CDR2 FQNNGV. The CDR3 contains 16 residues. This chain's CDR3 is CASSPRGRQSTGELFF. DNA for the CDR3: TGTGCCAGCAGCCCTAGAGGGAGGCAAAGCACCGGGGAGCTGTTTTTT.

The DNA for the CDR3 is TGCGCCAGCAGCCCGATCGGTATAGACGAGCAGTACTTC. Protein sequence: CASSPIGIDEQYF. The chain joins TRBV4-1 to TRBJ2-7; D gene unclear. CDR3 size: 13 residues. V lost 4 bases and J lost 5, with 12 bases in between. Germline V gives CDR1 MGHRA, CDR2 YSYEKL.

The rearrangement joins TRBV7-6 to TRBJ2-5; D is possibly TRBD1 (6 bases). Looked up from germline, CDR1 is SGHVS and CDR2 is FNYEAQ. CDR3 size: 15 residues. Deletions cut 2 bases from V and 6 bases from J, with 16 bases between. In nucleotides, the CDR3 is TGTGCCAGCAGCTTAAGTCAGGGGCTGAAACAGACCCAGTACTTC. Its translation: CASSLSQGLKQTQYF.

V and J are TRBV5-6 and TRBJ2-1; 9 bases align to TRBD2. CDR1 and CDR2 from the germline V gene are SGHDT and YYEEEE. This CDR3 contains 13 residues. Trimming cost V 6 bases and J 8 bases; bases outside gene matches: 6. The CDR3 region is CASNPTSGDEQFF. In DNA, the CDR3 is TGTGCCAGCAACCCGACTAGCGGCGATGAGCAGTTCTTC.

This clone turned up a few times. For the CDR3, the DNA is TGCGCCAGCAGCCCAGGAGGACTAGCGGGGGGGCGACACAATGAGCAGTTCTTC. Its protein is CASSPGGLAGGRHNEQFF. The chain combines TRBV4-1 with TRBJ2-1; 15 nucleotides line up with TRBD2. The germline gives CDR1 MGHRA, CDR2 YSYEKL. The CDR3 totals 18 residues. With 4 bases clipped from V and 5 bases from J, the junction kept 9 bases outside the gene matches.

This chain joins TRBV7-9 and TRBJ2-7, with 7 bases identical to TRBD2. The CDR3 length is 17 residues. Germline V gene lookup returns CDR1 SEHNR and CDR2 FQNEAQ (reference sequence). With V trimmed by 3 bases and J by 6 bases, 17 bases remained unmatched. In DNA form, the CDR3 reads TGTGCCAGCAGCTTTGATGGGGCGGGGGACGCCGGGCGCGAGCAGTACTTC. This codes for CASSFDGAGDAGREQYF.

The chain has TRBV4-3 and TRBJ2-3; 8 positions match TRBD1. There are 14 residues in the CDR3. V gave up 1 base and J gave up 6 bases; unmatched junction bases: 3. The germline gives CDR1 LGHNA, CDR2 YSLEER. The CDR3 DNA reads TGCGCCAGCAGCCAAGGGACAGGGTGGGATACGCAGTATTTT. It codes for CASSQGTGWDTQYF.

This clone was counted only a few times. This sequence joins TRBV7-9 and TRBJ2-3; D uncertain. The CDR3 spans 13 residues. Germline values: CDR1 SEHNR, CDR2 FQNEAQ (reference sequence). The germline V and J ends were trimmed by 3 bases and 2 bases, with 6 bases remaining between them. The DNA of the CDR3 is TGTGCCAGCAGCTTGACAACCACAGATACGCAGTATTTT. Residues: CASSLTTTDTQYF. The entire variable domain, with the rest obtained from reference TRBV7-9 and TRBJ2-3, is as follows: DTGVSQNPRHKITKRGQNVTFRCDPISEHNRLYWYRQTLGQGPEFLTYFQNEAQLEKSRLLSDRFSAERPKGSFSTLEIQRTEQGDSAMYLCASSLTTTDTQYFGPGTRLTVL.

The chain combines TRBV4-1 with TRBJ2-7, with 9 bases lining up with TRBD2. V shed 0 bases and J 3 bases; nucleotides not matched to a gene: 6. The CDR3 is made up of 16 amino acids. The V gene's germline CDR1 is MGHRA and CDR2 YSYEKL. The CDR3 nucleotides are TGCGCCAGCAGCCAAGAGAAGCTAGCGGGGCACTACGAGCAGTACTTC. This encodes CASSQEKLAGHYEQYF.

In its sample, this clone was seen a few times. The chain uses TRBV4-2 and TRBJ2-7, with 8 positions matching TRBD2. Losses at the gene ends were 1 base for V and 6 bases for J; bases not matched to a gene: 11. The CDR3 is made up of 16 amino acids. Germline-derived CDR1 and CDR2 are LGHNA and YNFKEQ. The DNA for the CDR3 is TGTGCCAGCAGCCAAGTTCCGGGGGGGCCATCGGGCGAGCAGTACTTC. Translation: CASSQVPGGPSGEQYF.

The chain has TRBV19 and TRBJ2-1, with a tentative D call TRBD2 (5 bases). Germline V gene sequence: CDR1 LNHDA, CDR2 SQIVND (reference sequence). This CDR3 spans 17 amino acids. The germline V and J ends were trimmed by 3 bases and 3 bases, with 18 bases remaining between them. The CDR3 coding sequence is TGTGCCAGTAGTATGAGAGGGCACACCGTTAGCTACAATGAGCAGTTCTTC. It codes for CASSMRGHTVSYNEQFF.

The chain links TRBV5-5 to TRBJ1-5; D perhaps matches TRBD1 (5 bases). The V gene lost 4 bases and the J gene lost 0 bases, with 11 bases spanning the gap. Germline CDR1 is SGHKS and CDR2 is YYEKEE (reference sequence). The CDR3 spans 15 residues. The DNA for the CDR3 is TGTGCCAGCAGCCAGGGACGGAGTAGCAATCAGCCCCAGCATTTT. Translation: CASSQGRSSNQPQHF.

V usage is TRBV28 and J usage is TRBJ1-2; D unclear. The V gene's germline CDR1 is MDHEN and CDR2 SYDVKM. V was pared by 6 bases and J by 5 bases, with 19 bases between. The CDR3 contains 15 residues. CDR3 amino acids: CASRLSRFGGYGYTF. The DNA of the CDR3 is TGTGCCAGCAGGCTAAGCCGTTTCGGCGGGTATGGCTACACCTTC.

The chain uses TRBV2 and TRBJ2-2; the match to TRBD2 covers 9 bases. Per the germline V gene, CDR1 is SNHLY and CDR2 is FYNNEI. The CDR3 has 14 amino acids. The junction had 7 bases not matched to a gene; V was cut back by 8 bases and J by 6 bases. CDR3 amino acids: CASEGLAGAGELFF. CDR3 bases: TGTGCCAGCGAGGGACTAGCTGGAGCCGGGGAGCTGTTTTTT.

CDR3 nucleotides: TGTGCCTGGAGTGAGGGGGGCCCCTACGAGCAGTACTTC. This codes for CAWSEGGPYEQYF. This sequence joins TRBV30 and TRBJ2-5; D assignment may be TRBD1 or TRBD2 (6 bases each). The better agreement between TRBJ2-7 and the DNA end casts doubt on the J call. Germline-derived CDR1 and CDR2 are GTSNPN and SVGIG (reference sequence). There are 13 residues in the CDR3.

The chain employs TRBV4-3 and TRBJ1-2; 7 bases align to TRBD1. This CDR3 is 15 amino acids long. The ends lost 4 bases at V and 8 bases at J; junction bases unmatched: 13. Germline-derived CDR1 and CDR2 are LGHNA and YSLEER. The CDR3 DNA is TGCGCCAGCAGCCTCGACAGGGTACAAGGGGTGGGCTACACCTTC. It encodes CASSLDRVQGVGYTF.

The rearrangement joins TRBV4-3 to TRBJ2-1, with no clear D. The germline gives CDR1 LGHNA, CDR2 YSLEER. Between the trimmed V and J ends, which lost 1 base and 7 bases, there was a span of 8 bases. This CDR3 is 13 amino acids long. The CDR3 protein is CASSQGRMNEQFF. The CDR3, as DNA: TGCGCCAGCAGCCAAGGTCGCATGAATGAGCAGTTCTTC.

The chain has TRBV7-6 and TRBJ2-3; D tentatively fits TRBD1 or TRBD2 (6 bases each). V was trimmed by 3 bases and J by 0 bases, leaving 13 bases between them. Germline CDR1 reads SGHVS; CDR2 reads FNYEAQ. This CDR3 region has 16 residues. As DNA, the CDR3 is TGTGCCAGCAGCTTTGGAGGGGGGCCTAGCACAGATACGCAGTATTTT. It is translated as CASSFGGGPSTDTQYF.

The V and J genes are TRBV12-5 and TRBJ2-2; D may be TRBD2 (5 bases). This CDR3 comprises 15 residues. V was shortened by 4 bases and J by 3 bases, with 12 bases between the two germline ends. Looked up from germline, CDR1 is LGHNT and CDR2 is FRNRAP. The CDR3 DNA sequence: TGTGCTAGTGGTTCCGTCGAGGGCCACACCGGGGAGCTGTTTTTT. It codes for CASGSVEGHTGELFF.

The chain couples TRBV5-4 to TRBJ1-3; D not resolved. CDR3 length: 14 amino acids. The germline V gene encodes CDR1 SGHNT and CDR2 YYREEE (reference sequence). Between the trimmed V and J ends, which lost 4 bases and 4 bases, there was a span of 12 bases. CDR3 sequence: CASSHLDEGNTIYF. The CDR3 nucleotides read TGTGCCAGCAGCCATCTGGACGAGGGAAACACCATATATTTT.

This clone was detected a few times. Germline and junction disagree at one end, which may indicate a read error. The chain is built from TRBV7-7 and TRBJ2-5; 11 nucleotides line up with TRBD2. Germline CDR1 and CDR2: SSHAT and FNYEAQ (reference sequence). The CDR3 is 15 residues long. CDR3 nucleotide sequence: TGTGCTAGCAGCTGGACTAGCGGGTACCAAGAGACCCAGTACTTC. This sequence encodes CASSWTSGYQETQYF. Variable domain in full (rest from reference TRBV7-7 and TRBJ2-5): GAGVSQSPRYKVTKRGQDVTLRCDPISSHATLYWYQQALGQGPEFLTYFNYEAQPDKSGLPSDRFSAERPEGSISTLTIQRTEQRDSAMYRCASSWTSGYQETQYFGPGTRLLVL.